A single sample is the source of the 21 T cell receptor beta chains below, sequenced in a study of cytomegalovirus exposure and HLA in healthy donors. PCR employed 60 Vbeta and 13 Jbeta primers. Clones were sequenced by immunoSEQ multiplex PCR, and TCRdb holds only the in-frame ones, with some missing. The sample contains roughly 250,000 clones, around 80% of which appear only once. Sequenced sample: PBMCs. Every receptor here comes from a girl aged 2 to 10 in good health and CMV-seronegative.

V is TRBV19 and J is TRBJ2-2; 10 bases agree with TRBD2. CDR3 length: 16 residues. CDR1 LNHDA and CDR2 SQIVND come from the germline V gene (reference sequence). Trimming cost V 4 bases and J 5 bases; bases outside gene matches: 7. CDR3 in amino acids: CASSRASGRTTGELFF. The CDR3 DNA reads TGTGCCAGTAGTAGGGCTAGCGGGAGAACTACCGGGGAGCTGTTTTTT.

The chain combines TRBV28 with TRBJ2-2, with a possible D match to TRBD2 (6 bases). CDR3 length: 15 residues. V lost 3 bases and J lost 7, with 15 bases in between. Per the germline V gene, CDR1 is MDHEN and CDR2 is SYDVKM. The CDR3 nucleotides read TGTGCCAGCAGTTTTTTCGGGGGAAACTACGGGGAGCTGTTTTTT. Amino acid sequence: CASSFFGGNYGELFF.

The rearrangement links TRBV27 to TRBJ2-7, with 14 bases identical to TRBD2. Losses at the gene ends were 5 bases for V and 3 bases for J; bases not matched to a gene: 15. CDR1 is MNHEY, CDR2 SMNVEV, per germline (reference sequence). This CDR3 has 19 amino acids. The CDR3, as DNA: TGTGCCAGCAGTCCAGCCGGGACTAGCGGGAGACTTTCGTTCTACGAGCAGTACTTC. Its protein is CASSPAGTSGRLSFYEQYF.

The chain links TRBV9 to TRBJ2-5; 8 positions agree with TRBD2. After removal of 0 bases from V and 5 bases from J, the junction contained 3 bases not matched to a gene. The CDR3 extends over 14 amino acids. Germline loops: CDR1 SGDLS, CDR2 YYNGEE. The CDR3 reads CASSVGGRQETQYF. The CDR3 region has the DNA TGTGCCAGCAGCGTAGGCGGGAGGCAGGAGACCCAGTACTTC.

The J gene is TRBJ1-1, the V gene TRBV29-1, with 11 bases identical to TRBD1. Germline V CDR1 and CDR2: SQVTM, ANQGSEA. The CDR3 is 15 amino acids. With V trimmed by 7 bases and J by 6 bases, 13 bases remained unmatched. The CDR3 region is CSAVRRDRGKAEAFF. DNA of the CDR3: TGCAGCGCTGTACGGCGGGACAGGGGGAAGGCTGAAGCTTTCTTT.

CDR3 sequence: CASSQPSGGVNEQFF. As DNA, the CDR3 is TGTGCCAGCAGCCAGCCTAGCGGGGGTGTCAATGAGCAGTTCTTC. The chain has TRBV7-9 and TRBJ2-1, with 10 bases lining up with TRBD2. Trimming at V came to 5 bases and at J to 6 bases, leaving 7 bases not matched to a gene. The CDR3 has 15 amino acids. Germline V gives CDR1 SEHNR, CDR2 FQNEAQ (reference sequence).

The chain has TRBV7-2 and TRBJ2-7, with 9 nucleotides matching TRBD2. The CDR3 sequence is 16 residues long. Germline CDR1 reads SGHTA; CDR2 reads FQGNSA. The ends lost 5 bases at V and 6 bases at J; junction bases unmatched: 14. The CDR3 protein is CASSPGAGLAPLEQYF. CDR3 sequence (DNA): TGTGCCAGCAGCCCTGGAGCGGGACTAGCTCCGCTCGAGCAGTACTTC. The variable domain in full, with the rest retrieved from reference TRBV7-2 and TRBJ2-7, is GAGVSQSPSNKVTEKGKDVELRCDPISGHTALYWYRQSLGQGLEFLIYFQGNSAPDKSGLPSDRFSAERTGGSVSTLTIQRTQQEDSAVYLCASSPGAGLAPLEQYFGPGTRLTVT.

Turning to this clone: Different DNA sequences within this sample yield the same CDR3. J is TRBJ2-5 and V is TRBV6-4, with a weak D call TRBD1 (6 bases). In germline, CDR1 is MRHNA, CDR2 SNTAGT. V was clipped by 4 bases and J by 3 bases, with 12 bases between them. CDR3 length: 14 residues. The CDR3 region has the DNA TGTGCCAGCAGTGGGCCCGAGGGGGAAGAGACCCAGTACTTC. Its translation: CASSGPEGEETQYF.

In this sample, this clone turned up once. The rearrangement joins TRBV28 to TRBJ2-3; D is unclear. V shed 9 bases and J shed 6 bases, with 13 bases lying between them. The CDR3 spans 12 residues. Per the germline V gene, CDR1 is MDHEN and CDR2 is SYDVKM. The CDR3 bases are TGTGCCAGTAACCAACTCACGGATACGCAGTATTTT. It yields the protein CASNQLTDTQYF.

The chain carries TRBV6-5 and TRBJ2-5; 8 nucleotides line up with TRBD2. Judging by the DNA end, TRBJ2-7 fits better; the J call may be wrong. The length of the CDR3 is 14 residues. Germline lookup yields CDR1 MNHEY and CDR2 SVGAGI. The CDR3 nucleotides read TGTGCCAGCAGTTACTCTGGGACTAGGTACGAGCAGTACTTC. This sequence encodes CASSYSGTRYEQYF.

As DNA, the CDR3 is TGTGCCAGCAGCTTAGCTTTGGGCAGCCACACAGATACGCAGTATTTT. This translates into CASSLALGSHTDTQYF. The chain uses TRBV7-6 and TRBJ2-3; D not resolved. The ends were cut back, 0 bases at V and 2 bases at J, with 12 bases in the middle. The CDR3 is 16 amino acids. Germline V gives CDR1 SGHVS, CDR2 FNYEAQ.

The CDR3 here is CASSLVSGGAGNEQFF. The DNA of the CDR3 is TGCGCCAGCAGCTTGGTGTCGGGGGGGGCCGGCAATGAGCAGTTCTTC. The chain links TRBV5-1 to TRBJ2-1, with 8 bases aligning to TRBD2. In germline, CDR1 is SGHRS, CDR2 YFSETQ. The CDR3 is 16 amino acids. The V and J ends lost 0 bases and 6 bases, in that order; junction bases with no gene match: 8. Full variable domain (outside the CDR3, taken from reference TRBV5-1 and TRBJ2-1): KAGVTQTPRYLIKTRGQQVTLSCSPISGHRSVSWYQQTPGQGLQFLFEYFSETQRNKGNFPGRFSGRQFSNSRSEMNVSTLELGDSALYLCASSLVSGGAGNEQFFGPGTRLTVL.

This clone was counted a single time. The chain links TRBV27 to TRBJ2-1; TRBD2 aligns across 10 bases. Germline-derived CDR1 and CDR2 are MNHEY and SMNVEV (reference sequence). Germline trimming cut 7 bases from V and 0 bases from J; bases unmatched to any gene: 12. The CDR3 is 18 amino acids. CDR3 sequence (DNA): TGTGCCAGCATCAATAGCGGGGGGCCTGATACCTCCTACAATGAGCAGTTCTTC. This codes for CASINSGGPDTSYNEQFF.

The rearrangement links TRBV28 to TRBJ2-4; 7 bases are a match to TRBD1. The V and J ends lost 8 bases and 1 base, in that order; junction bases with no gene match: 14. CDR3 length: 17 residues. Looked up from germline, CDR1 is MDHEN and CDR2 is SYDVKM. CDR3 in DNA: TGTGCCAGCTCCCAACCGACAGGGAAGGTGGCCAAAAACATTCAGTACTTC. It codes for CASSQPTGKVAKNIQYF.

The chain recombines TRBV4-2 with TRBJ2-2, with 9 bases lining up with TRBD2. Looked up from germline, CDR1 is LGHNA and CDR2 is YNFKEQ. The CDR3 has 14 amino acids. The V segment lost 8 bases and the J segment 4 bases; nucleotides outside the gene matches: 5. The CDR3 is CASGLAGFTGELFF. The DNA for the CDR3 is TGTGCCAGCGGCCTAGCGGGATTCACCGGGGAGCTGTTTTTT.

The chain has TRBV6-1 and TRBJ1-1, with D possibly matching TRBD1 (5 bases). The V end was cut by 7 bases, the J end by 3 bases, with 15 bases between. CDR3 length: 14 residues. CDR1 and CDR2 from the germline V gene are MNHNS and SASEGT. The CDR3 coding sequence is TGTGCCAGCACCCTATCAGGGAAAGACACTGAAGCTTTCTTT. Protein product: CASTLSGKDTEAFF.

The chain carries TRBV4-1 and TRBJ1-4; D gene uncertain. V lost 0 bases and J lost 8, with 16 bases in between. Germline V lookup: CDR1 MGHRA, CDR2 YSYEKL. This CDR3 region has 16 residues. Written as DNA, the CDR3 is TGCGCCAGCAGCCAAGATGCTGCACAGATATTCGAAAAACTGTTTTTT. It translates to CASSQDAAQIFEKLFF.

This chain joins TRBV27 and TRBJ2-5; the D is unclear. The V and J ends lost 3 bases and 4 bases respectively, with 15 bases between them. Per germline, CDR1 MNHEY and CDR2 SMNVEV (reference sequence). This CDR3 is built from 15 residues. The CDR3 region has the DNA TGTGCCAGCAGTTTTTGGCCCTCGCGCGGAGAGACCCAGTACTTC. Protein product: CASSFWPSRGETQYF.

This clone was seen a handful of times. The chain joins TRBV19 to TRBJ1-4; D is undetermined. The CDR3 consists of 15 residues. Trimming stripped 7 bases from V and 6 bases from J, with 18 bases between. Germline CDR1 is LNHDA and CDR2 is SQIVND (reference sequence). The CDR3 DNA sequence: TGTGCCAGTACCCCCAGGACGGGAGGTGATGAAAAACTGTTTTTT. Its translation: CASTPRTGGDEKLFF.

The CDR3 reads CASSPLRQGAFEIITDTQYF. For the CDR3, the DNA is TGTGCCAGCTCACCACTAAGACAGGGGGCTTTCGAGATCATCACAGATACGCAGTATTTT. The chain recombines TRBV18 with TRBJ2-3, with 10 bases lining up with TRBD1. CDR1 and CDR2 (germline): KGHSH, LQKENI. The CDR3 sequence is 20 residues long. Trimming took 1 base from V and 2 from J; bases not matched to a gene: 15.

Comments on this clone: Within the sample, other DNA sequences also encode this same CDR3. This chain links TRBV18 with TRBJ2-7, with D tentatively TRBD1 (6 bases). In germline, CDR1 is KGHSH, CDR2 LQKENI. The CDR3 runs to 15 residues. V was trimmed by 3 bases and J by 3 bases, leaving 15 bases between them. The CDR3 DNA sequence: TGTGCCAGCTCACCGGGGGCCGGGTCTAGCTACGAGCAGTACTTC. It encodes CASSPGAGSSYEQYF.